This note documents a single T cell receptor beta chain sequence. The CDR3 has 15 residues. V dropped 4 bases and J dropped 8 bases, with 17 bases sitting between them. Germline CDR1 is SNHLY and CDR2 is FYNNEI. Measured with immunoSEQ multiplex PCR; TCRdb has only the in-frame clones, and not every one. This repertoire shows 150,000 to 200,000 clones, nearly 90% found once; its top ten account for 1.3% to 1.5%. The record originates from a study of control samples from healthy donors and cancer patients. This chain joins TRBV2 and TRBJ1-4; D might be TRBD1 (6 bases). Sequenced material: blood. The clonotype comes from a woman aged 50 to 60 in good health. This CDR3 is CASSGAGGRGEKLFF. CDR3 coding DNA: TGTGCCAGCAGTGGGGCTGGGGGGCGCGGGGAAAAACTGTTTTTT.